These 10 T cell receptor beta chains were sequenced from one sample in a study of PD-L1 blockade in urothelial cancer. Here immunoSEQ multiplex PCR was the method, and the copy in TCRdb shows in-frame clones only, minus some. The profile shows 75,000 to 95,000 clones, more than 85% of them singletons. Noted time point: peripheral blood 6 weeks after treatment start. Sequencing was performed on PBMCs, taken around atezolizumab (anti-PD-L1) treatment. The receptor set was obtained from a woman aged 80 or over with urothelial cancer.

The DNA of the CDR3 is TGTGCCAGCAGTTACTCAGGTCTAGCGGGAGTCAATGAGCAGTTCTTC. Amino acids: CASSYSGLAGVNEQFF. The rearrangement links TRBV6-5 to TRBJ2-1, with 10 bases aligning to TRBD2. Germline CDR1 MNHEY, CDR2 SVGAGI. The trim removed 0 bases at V and 6 bases at J, leaving 5 bases unmatched. CDR3 length: 16 residues.

This clone was picked up one time. The CDR3 coding sequence is TGTGCCAGTAGTATCGATTCAGTGGATGAGCAGTTCTTC. It translates to CASSIDSVDEQFF. The gene calls are TRBV19 and TRBJ2-1, with D uncertain. The V and J ends lost 3 bases and 8 bases respectively, with 11 bases between them. From germline, CDR1 is LNHDA and CDR2 SQIVND (reference sequence). CDR3 length: 13 amino acids.

The gene calls are TRBV6-4 and TRBJ2-2; no reliable D call. This CDR3 region has 13 residues. Trimming left V 3 bases short and J 5 bases short, with 7 bases between. Germline assignment: CDR1 MRHNA and CDR2 SNTAGT. CDR3 nucleotides: TGTGCCAGCAGTGAGGGCCGGACCGGGGAGCTGTTTTTT. This sequence encodes CASSEGRTGELFF.

V and J are TRBV5-1 and TRBJ1-4, with TRBD1 matching 10 bases. This CDR3 has 16 amino acids. The V and J ends lost 0 bases and 8 bases, in that order; junction bases with no gene match: 7. Per the germline V gene, CDR1 is SGHRS and CDR2 is YFSETQ. The DNA for the CDR3 is TGCGCCAGCAGCTTGGGACAGGGGGCATATCAGGAAAAACTGTTTTTT. This translates into CASSLGQGAYQEKLFF.

This clone was recorded only once. The CDR3 region has the DNA TGTGCCAGCAGTGAAGGTTTAGCGACCCGCTCCTACAATGAGCAGTTCTTC. Its protein product is CASSEGLATRSYNEQFF. This rearrangement joins TRBV6-1 to TRBJ2-1; a possible D gene is TRBD2 (5 bases). The CDR3 is 17 amino acids. V was pared by 1 base and J by 0 bases, with 13 bases between. The germline V gene encodes CDR1 MNHNS and CDR2 SASEGT.

The chain joins TRBV19 to TRBJ1-2, with unresolved D. V dropped 7 bases and J dropped 8 bases, with 14 bases sitting between them. Germline CDR1 is LNHDA and CDR2 is SQIVND (reference sequence). This CDR3 comprises 12 residues. As DNA, the CDR3 is TGTGCCAGTATCGGAATCCGGGTAGGCTACACCTTC. Amino acids: CASIGIRVGYTF.

This clone occurred a few times. The chain uses TRBV7-9 and TRBJ1-1; weak D call: TRBD1 (5 bases). V was cut by 5 bases and J by 1 base, with 17 bases left in between. Germline-derived CDR1 and CDR2 are SEHNR and FQNEAQ (reference sequence). The CDR3 runs to 16 residues. The CDR3 sequence is CASSKGEGRANTEAFF. The DNA of the CDR3 is TGTGCCAGCAGCAAGGGCGAGGGGAGGGCGAACACTGAAGCTTTCTTT.

The J gene is TRBJ2-5, the V gene TRBV9; TRBD2 matches 8 bases. The V and J ends lost 0 bases and 2 bases, in that order; junction bases with no gene match: 6. Germline-derived CDR1 and CDR2 are SGDLS and YYNGEE. The CDR3 length is 16 residues. The CDR3 sequence is CASSVGSGSPQETQYF. The CDR3 DNA reads as TGTGCCAGCAGCGTAGGGAGCGGGAGCCCTCAAGAGACCCAGTACTTC.

This clone was detected a few times. This chain joins TRBV29-1 and TRBJ1-2, with D unresolved. Deletions cut 6 bases from V and 2 bases from J, with 16 bases between. This CDR3 is 14 amino acids long. The V gene's germline CDR1 is SQVTM and CDR2 ANQGSEA. The CDR3: CSVYKPGDNYGYTF. CDR3 coding DNA: TGCAGCGTCTACAAACCGGGAGACAACTATGGCTACACCTTC. The variable domain in full, completed from reference TRBV29-1 and TRBJ1-2, reads SAVISQKPSRDICQRGTSLTIQCQVDSQVTMMFWYRQQPGQSLTLIATANQGSEATYESGFVIDKFPISRPNLTFSTLTVSNMSPEDSSIYLCSVYKPGDNYGYTFGSGTRLTVV.

The genes are TRBV6-1 and TRBJ2-1; D possibly corresponds to TRBD2 (5 bases). Germline values: CDR1 MNHNS, CDR2 SASEGT. V was shortened by 3 bases and J by 0 bases, with 15 bases between the two germline ends. The CDR3 is made up of 17 amino acids. The CDR3 is CASSERMRVSSYNEQFF. Written as DNA, the CDR3 is TGTGCCAGCAGTGAGAGAATGCGGGTGAGCTCCTACAATGAGCAGTTCTTC.